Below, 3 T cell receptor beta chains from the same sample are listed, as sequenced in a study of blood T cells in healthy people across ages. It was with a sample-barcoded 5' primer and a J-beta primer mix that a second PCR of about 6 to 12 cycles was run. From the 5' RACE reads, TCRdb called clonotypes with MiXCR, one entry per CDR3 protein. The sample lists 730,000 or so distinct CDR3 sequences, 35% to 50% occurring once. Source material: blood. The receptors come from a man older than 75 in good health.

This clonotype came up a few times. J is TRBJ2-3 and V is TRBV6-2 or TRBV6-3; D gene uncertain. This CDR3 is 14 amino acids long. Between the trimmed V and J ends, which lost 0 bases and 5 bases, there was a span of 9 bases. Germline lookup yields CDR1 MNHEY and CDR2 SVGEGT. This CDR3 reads CASSYSKGLDTQYF. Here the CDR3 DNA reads TGTGCCAGCAGTTACTCGAAAGGGTTAGATACGCAGTATTTT.

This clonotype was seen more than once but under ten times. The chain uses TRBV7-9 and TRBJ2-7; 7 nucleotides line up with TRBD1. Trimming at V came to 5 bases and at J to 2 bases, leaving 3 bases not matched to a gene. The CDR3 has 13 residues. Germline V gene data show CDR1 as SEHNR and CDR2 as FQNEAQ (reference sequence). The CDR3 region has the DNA TGTGCCAGCAGCGGGACAGCTGCCTACGAGCAGTACTTC. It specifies CASSGTAAYEQYF.

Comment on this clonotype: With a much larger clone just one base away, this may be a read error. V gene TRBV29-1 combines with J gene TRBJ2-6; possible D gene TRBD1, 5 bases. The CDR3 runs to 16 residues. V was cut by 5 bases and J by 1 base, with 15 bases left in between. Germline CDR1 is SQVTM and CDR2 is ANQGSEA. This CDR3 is CSVKISGISGANVLTF. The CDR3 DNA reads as TGCAGCGTTAAAATCTCAGGGATATCTGGGGCCAACGTCCTGACTTTC.